Below, 26 T cell receptor beta chains from the same sample are listed, as sequenced in a study of breast tumors, draining lymph nodes, adjacent tissues. TCRdb re-called the multiplex PCR reads through MiXCR, storing one row per CDR3 protein. The sample shows about 200,000 distinct CDR3 sequences, approximately 33% of them seen only once. Breast cancer patients provided tissue from their axillary draining lymph nodes. The sequenced sample was axillary lymph node tissue. The receptors stem from a female donor with breast cancer. Some clones in this sample may be carry-over from other donors' samples.

This clonotype was counted many times. The rearrangement links TRBV29-1 to TRBJ2-7; 11 bases match TRBD2. Germline CDR1 SQVTM, CDR2 ANQGSEA. The CDR3 is 13 residues long. V shed 6 bases and J 5 bases; nucleotides not matched to a gene: 6. The DNA for the CDR3 is TGCAGCGTACTCCTAGCGGGAGGTAACGAGCAGTACTTC. This sequence encodes CSVLLAGGNEQYF.

This clonotype has a count of ten or more. The chain links TRBV7-9 to TRBJ1-2; possibly TRBD1 for D (5 bases). Trimming removed 5 bases at V and 0 bases at J, with 16 bases between. Germline assignment: CDR1 SEHNR and CDR2 FQNEAQ (reference sequence). The CDR3 runs 16 residues. CDR3 protein: CASSRAGGTPNYGYTF. CDR3 nucleotides: TGTGCCAGCAGCCGAGCCGGGGGTACCCCTAACTATGGCTACACCTTC. The entire variable domain, with the rest obtained from reference TRBV7-9 and TRBJ1-2, is as follows: DTGVSQNPRHKITKRGQNVTFRCDPISEHNRLYWYRQTLGQGPEFLTYFQNEAQLEKSRLLSDRFSAERPKGSFSTLEIQRTEQGDSAMYLCASSRAGGTPNYGYTFGSGTRLTVV.

The J gene is TRBJ2-1, the V gene TRBV11-2; 12 nucleotides match TRBD2. J lost 1 base, V lost 8 bases, and 12 bases had no gene match. The CDR3 runs to 18 residues. CDR1 is SGHAT and CDR2 is FQNNGV in the germline V gene. The CDR3 DNA reads as TGTGCCAGCTCGAGGACTAGCGGGGCGGCCGGGTCCTACAATGAGCAGTTCTTC. It specifies CASSRTSGAAGSYNEQFF. Combining the CDR3 with reference TRBV11-2 and TRBJ2-1 gives the whole variable domain EAGVAQSPRYKIIEKRQSVAFWCNPISGHATLYWYQQILGQGPKLLIQFQNNGVVDDSQLPKDRFSAERLKGVDSTLKIQPAKLEDSAVYLCASSRTSGAAGSYNEQFFGPGTRLTVL.

This clonotype was found many times. V and J are TRBV6-1 and TRBJ2-7, with D perhaps TRBD2 (6 bases). Germline-derived CDR1 and CDR2 are MNHNS and SASEGT. Deletions cut 5 bases from V and 2 bases from J, with 10 bases between. The CDR3 contains 13 residues. The DNA of the CDR3 is TGTGCCAGCAGTACGGCTAGCGCCTACGAGCAGTACTTC. This sequence encodes CASSTASAYEQYF.

A word on this clonotype: A read error may explain this, as a much larger clone is one base away. The J gene is TRBJ2-2, the V gene TRBV5-1, with 14 bases that match TRBD2. The CDR3 runs 16 residues. J was trimmed by 9 bases and V by 4 bases; bases with no gene match: 8. Per germline, CDR1 SGHRS and CDR2 YFSETQ. DNA for the CDR3: TGCGCCAGCAGCCCAGGGACTAGCGGGAGCATCCGGGAGCTGTTTTTT. This sequence encodes CASSPGTSGSIRELFF.

This clonotype was picked up many times. The gene calls are TRBV6-1 and TRBJ1-3; TRBD1 matches 8 bases. Germline CDR1 reads MNHNS; CDR2 reads SASEGT. With V trimmed by 5 bases and J by 3 bases, 3 bases remained unmatched. This CDR3 spans 14 amino acids. This CDR3 reads CASSFDRGGNTIYF. CDR3 coding DNA: TGTGCCAGCAGTTTCGACAGGGGTGGAAACACCATATATTTT.

This clonotype was observed a handful of times. V is TRBV28 and J is TRBJ2-1; 10 bases are shared with TRBD2. The germline V gene has CDR1 MDHEN and CDR2 SYDVKM. V lost 3 bases, J lost 2 bases, and 4 bases stayed unmatched. The CDR3 spans 16 residues. For the CDR3, the DNA is TGTGCCAGCAGTTTCCCCGGACTAGCGGCCTACAATGAGCAGTTCTTC. It codes for CASSFPGLAAYNEQFF.

The chain has TRBV5-4 and TRBJ1-2; D possibly corresponds to TRBD1 (5 bases). With 0 bases removed from V and 2 bases from J, the gap between germline ends came to 26 bases. This CDR3 has 20 residues. Germline V lookup: CDR1 SGHNT, CDR2 YYREEE (reference sequence). This chain's CDR3 is CASSLGGALKAFEVNYGYTF. DNA of the CDR3: TGTGCCAGCAGCTTGGGTGGGGCTTTAAAGGCCTTTGAGGTGAACTATGGCTACACCTTC.

In this sample, this clonotype turned up many times. As DNA, the CDR3 is TGCGCCAGCAGTGATGTAGCGGGGGAACACACAGATACGCAGTATTTT. This sequence encodes CASSDVAGEHTDTQYF. The J gene is TRBJ2-3, the V gene TRBV10-1, with 9 positions matching TRBD2. There are 16 residues in the CDR3. The germline V gene encodes CDR1 WNHNN and CDR2 SYGVQD (reference sequence). V lost 3 bases, J lost 2 bases, and 6 bases stayed unmatched.

This clonotype was seen ten or more times. The chain recombines TRBV10-3 with TRBJ2-7; D may be TRBD1 or TRBD2 (5 bases each). Between the trimmed V and J ends, which lost 8 bases and 6 bases, there was a span of 20 bases. The CDR3 runs 14 residues. Germline CDR1 is ENHRY and CDR2 is SYGVKD. The CDR3 nucleotides are TGTGCCATCTCCCGGGACCACCGACGGTCCGAGCAGTACTTC. Residues: CAISRDHRRSEQYF.

At least ten counts were recorded for this clonotype. CDR3 region: CATSVGETQYF. For the CDR3, the DNA is TGTGCCACTTCGGTGGGGGAGACCCAGTACTTC. V is TRBV24-1 and J is TRBJ2-5, with D unclear. The CDR3 spans 11 residues. The V end lost 10 bases, the J end lost 5 bases, and 10 bases lay between the germline ends. From germline, CDR1 is KGHDR and CDR2 SFDVKD.

This clonotype was observed at least ten times. This chain connects TRBV7-9 to TRBJ2-2; 12 nucleotides agree with TRBD2. Germline V gives CDR1 SEHNR, CDR2 FQNEAQ (reference sequence). This CDR3 is 19 amino acids long. Unmatched junction bases numbered 10, after V lost 5 bases and J lost 0 bases. CDR3 bases: TGTGCCAGCAGCCCTACCGGACTAGCGGGGATTTCGAACACCGGGGAGCTGTTTTTT. Amino acids: CASSPTGLAGISNTGELFF.

This clonotype was recorded many times. The rearrangement links TRBV20-1 to TRBJ1-4; 9 bases agree with TRBD1. Looked up from germline, CDR1 is DFQATT and CDR2 is SNEGSKA (reference sequence). V dropped 2 bases and J dropped 3; count of bases not matched to a gene: 13. The CDR3 has 18 residues. The CDR3 sequence is CSARPLGGQGRANEKLFF. CDR3 bases: TGCAGTGCTAGACCCCTGGGGGGACAGGGTCGGGCTAATGAAAAACTGTTTTTT.

The chain joins TRBV28 to TRBJ2-1; TRBD2 matches 8 bases. CDR1 and CDR2 from the germline V gene are MDHEN and SYDVKM. The CDR3 has 16 amino acids. Unmatched junction bases numbered 4, after V lost 2 bases and J lost 1 base. The CDR3 region has the DNA TGTGCCAGCAGTTTAGGGGCGGGAGGATCCTACAATGAGCAGTTCTTC. Its translation is CASSLGAGGSYNEQFF.

This clonotype is a singleton in its sample. This chain links TRBV5-1 with TRBJ2-7; maybe TRBD2 (5 bases). Germline CDR1 and CDR2: SGHRS and YFSETQ. The CDR3 sequence is 11 residues long. Deletions cut 3 bases from V and 6 bases from J, with 7 bases between. CDR3: CASSWESEQYF. CDR3 DNA: TGCGCCAGCAGCTGGGAGAGCGAGCAGTACTTC.

There are many counts of this clonotype. The chain links TRBV7-9 to TRBJ2-1; 7 bases agree with TRBD1. The CDR3 consists of 15 residues. Germline-derived CDR1 and CDR2 are SEHNR and FQNEAQ (reference sequence). The V and J ends lost 4 bases and 0 bases, in that order; junction bases with no gene match: 3. The chain's CDR3 is CASSSRTGSYNEQFF. CDR3 sequence (DNA): TGTGCCAGCAGCTCGAGGACAGGCTCCTACAATGAGCAGTTCTTC.

This clonotype came up a few times. A much larger clone sits a single nucleotide away, making a read error possible. The chain joins TRBV20-1 to TRBJ2-7; either TRBD1 or TRBD2 may fit D (5 bases each). Germline V gives CDR1 DFQATT, CDR2 SNEGSKA (reference sequence). Trimming shortened V by 5 bases and J by 6 bases, and 20 bases separated the two germline ends. The CDR3 is made up of 14 amino acids. For the CDR3, the DNA is TGCAGTGCTGAGGGATCAGGGTTTGTCTCCGAGCAGTACTTC. Encoded protein: CSAEGSGFVSEQYF.

This clonotype showed up many times. V and J are TRBV11-2 and TRBJ1-4; D is perhaps TRBD1 (6 bases). Trimming took 6 bases from V and 2 from J, leaving 13 bases between them. The CDR3 loop spans 15 amino acids. Germline lookup yields CDR1 SGHAT and CDR2 FQNNGV. Written as DNA, the CDR3 is TGTGCCAGCAGTCCGCGGGGGGCGACTAATGAAAAACTGTTTTTT. Protein sequence: CASSPRGATNEKLFF.

On this clonotype itself: Being one base from a much bigger clone, this may be a read error. The rearrangement links TRBV3-1 to TRBJ1-6; tentatively, D is TRBD1 (6 bases). V was trimmed by 2 bases and J by 6 bases, leaving 8 bases between them. This CDR3 is 14 amino acids long. Looked up from germline, CDR1 is LGHDT and CDR2 is YNNKEL (reference sequence). The CDR3 region is CASSQLDSNSPLHF. The CDR3, as DNA: TGTGCCAGCAGCCAACTGGACAGTAATTCACCCCTCCACTTT.

In its sample, this clonotype was seen many times. The rearrangement joins TRBV15 to TRBJ1-5; D unclear. Deletions cut 4 bases from V and 1 base from J, with 11 bases between. CDR1 and CDR2 from the germline V gene are LNHNV and YYDKDF (reference sequence). The CDR3 spans 15 residues. In nucleotides, the CDR3 is TGTGCCACCAGCAAAGGGTCGATAAGCAATCAGCCCCAGCATTTT. Its translation: CATSKGSISNQPQHF.

This clonotype was picked up a small number of times. This may arise from a read error, as a much more abundant clone is one base away. The chain combines TRBV7-9 with TRBJ2-1; D remains unclear. CDR3 length equals 15 residues. Germline lookup yields CDR1 SEHNR and CDR2 FQNEAQ (reference sequence). CDR3 protein: CASSLRAGSYNEQLF. The CDR3 nucleotides read TGTGCCAGCAGCTTAAGGGCAGGTTCCTACAATGAGCAGCTCTTC.

This clonotype was found a few times. V usage is TRBV30 and J usage is TRBJ2-3; 13 bases are shared with TRBD2. The CDR3 spans 16 residues. Germline CDR1 and CDR2: GTSNPN and SVGIG (reference sequence). J gave up 1 base and V 0 bases, and 1 base lay outside the gene matches. The CDR3 DNA reads TGTGCCTGGAGTGTACTAGCGGGAGGGGGCACAGATACGCAGTATTTT. Encoded protein: CAWSVLAGGGTDTQYF.

As concerns this clonotype: At one boundary the junction diverges from the germline segment, which might be a read error. The genes are TRBV20-1 and TRBJ1-2; 11 nucleotides match TRBD1. This CDR3 spans 12 amino acids. Germline CDR1 and CDR2: DFQATT and SNEGSKA (reference sequence). The CDR3 here is CSAMDRGRGSTF. DNA of the CDR3: TGCAGTGCAATGGACAGGGGGCGAGGCTCCACCTTC.

This clonotype was recorded many times. The chain uses TRBV30 and TRBJ1-5, with 7 positions matching TRBD1. The V gene's germline CDR1 is GTSNPN and CDR2 SVGIG (reference sequence). V shed 5 bases and J 0 bases; nucleotides not matched to a gene: 10. This CDR3 has 16 amino acids. Here the CDR3 reads CAWEQGPPNSNQPQHF. For the CDR3, the DNA is TGTGCCTGGGAACAGGGGCCACCTAATAGCAATCAGCCCCAGCATTTT.

In its sample, this clonotype was seen many times. The rearrangement uses TRBV11-2 and TRBJ2-3; the D is unclear. The V end was cut by 5 bases, the J end by 0 bases, with 12 bases between. Germline-derived CDR1 and CDR2 are SGHAT and FQNNGV. The CDR3 length is 15 residues. Here the CDR3 reads CASSPPRVSTDTQYF. The CDR3 DNA reads TGTGCCAGCAGCCCGCCACGGGTAAGCACAGATACGCAGTATTTT.

The rearrangement joins TRBV14 to TRBJ2-7; 9 nucleotides align to TRBD1. The V gene end was trimmed by 2 bases and the J gene end by 0 bases; junction bases not matched to a gene: 5. Germline CDR1 is SGHDN and CDR2 is FVKESK. The CDR3 has 16 residues. The CDR3 DNA sequence: TGTGCCAGCAGCCAACCGGGACAGGGATCCTCCTACGAGCAGTACTTC. This gives the protein CASSQPGQGSSYEQYF.